This T cell receptor beta chain was identified in a study of blood T cell repertoires in COVID-19. Looking at the study overall: Acute and convalescent COVID-19 samples came from the United States, Italy and Spain. Sources were T cells, B-cell-depleted T cells, or PBMCs; the material itself was cDNA or gDNA.

This clone turned up a few times. Source study methods: Researchers report that nucleated cell counts were estimated from reference gene primer amplification. This table comes from immunoSEQ multiplex PCR, and its TCRdb copy is limited to in-frame clones, with some not included. Clonal size and the V and J genes are those of that table, whereas D and trimming came from the DNA. Of 150,000 to 200,000 clones listed, approximately 87% are singletons. The source is a woman in her 70s with COVID-19, enrolled during active disease. The source material was peripheral blood.

CDR3 residues: CASSLGTGGRNSPLHF. DNA for the CDR3: TGTGCCAGCAGCTTGGGCACAGGGGGCAGAAATTCACCCCTCCACTTT. The V gene is TRBV5-6, the J gene TRBJ1-6; 9 bases line up with TRBD1. Looked up from germline, CDR1 is SGHDT and CDR2 is YYEEEE. Unmatched junction bases numbered 5, after V lost 0 bases and J lost 7 bases. CDR3 length equals 16 residues.